This T cell receptor beta chain stems from a study of beta chain features in type 1 diabetes. The whole isolated RNA underwent reverse transcription, so sequencing captured expressed TCRB transcripts. Naive, central memory and regulatory T cell samples averaged around 3.9 million reads. Profiled with immunoSEQ multiplex PCR; TCRdb holds only in-frame clones, not every one. The repertoire holds approximately 380,000 clones, with over 12% as singletons. Germline CDR1 and CDR2: ENHRY and SYGVKD. V lost 1 base to trimming and J lost 6 bases; unmatched junction nucleotides: 6. This CDR3 region has 14 residues.

Sequenced sample: naive CD4+ T cells from blood. The J gene is TRBJ2-7, the V gene TRBV10-3; TRBD1 aligns across 7 bases. The clonotype comes from a woman between 18 and 29 years old in good health. The CDR3 DNA sequence: TGTGCCATCAGTGAGTTATACAGGGGTACCGAGCAGTACTTC. Protein product: CAISELYRGTEQYF.